This T cell receptor beta chain was identified in a study of blood T cell repertoires in COVID-19. As for the study in general: PBMCs, B-cell-depleted T cells, or T cells provided the cDNA or gDNA that made up the material.

The germline V gene has CDR1 LNHNV and CDR2 YYDKDF (reference sequence). The CDR3 is 16 residues long. With 1 base removed from V and 9 bases from J, the gap between germline ends came to 19 bases. Sequenced by immunoSEQ multiplex PCR; TCRdb stores in-frame clones only, minus some. The sample records 330,000 or so clones, about 92% being singletons. The receptor comes from a woman in her 30s who had recovered from COVID-19. The V gene is TRBV15, the J gene TRBJ2-4, with D possibly being TRBD2 (5 bases). The material sequenced was PBMCs or T cells enriched from blood (not recorded which). CDR3 nucleotide sequence: TGTGCCACCAGCAGAGGGGATGGAGGTAGCTCAGGCATTCAGTACTTC. Encoded protein: CATSRGDGGSSGIQYF.